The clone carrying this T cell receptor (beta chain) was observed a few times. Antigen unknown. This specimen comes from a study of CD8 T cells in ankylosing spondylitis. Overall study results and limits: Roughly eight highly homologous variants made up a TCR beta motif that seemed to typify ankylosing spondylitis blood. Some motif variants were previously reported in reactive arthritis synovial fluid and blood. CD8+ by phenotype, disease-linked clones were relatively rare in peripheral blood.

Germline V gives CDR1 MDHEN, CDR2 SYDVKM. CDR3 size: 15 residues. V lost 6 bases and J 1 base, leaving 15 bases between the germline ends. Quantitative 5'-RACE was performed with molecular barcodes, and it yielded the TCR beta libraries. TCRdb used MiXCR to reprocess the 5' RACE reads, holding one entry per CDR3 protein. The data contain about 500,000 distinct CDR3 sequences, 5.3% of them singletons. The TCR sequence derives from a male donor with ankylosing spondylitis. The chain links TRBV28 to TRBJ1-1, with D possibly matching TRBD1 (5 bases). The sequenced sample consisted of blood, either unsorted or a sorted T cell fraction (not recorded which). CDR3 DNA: TGTGCCAGCAGGGGACGTGGGGCGGGGAACACTGAAGCTTTCTTT. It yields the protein CASRGRGAGNTEAFF.